This is a list of T cell receptor beta chains from one sample in a study of blood T cell repertoires in COVID-19. Data came from immunoSEQ multiplex PCR; TCRdb stores just in-frame clones and leaves some out. This table holds around 130,000 clones, around four fifths found once. Sequencing used peripheral blood. All receptors come from a man older than 75 with acute or convalescent COVID-19. The CDR3 runs from the conserved cysteine through the conserved F or W. Fields, in order: J gene, V gene, clone size, D gene, CDR3 protein, CDR3 DNA. A D gene is named only where the DNA matches it firmly. Expanded clones get a size class; other rows say once, few or many, or leave the size out.

>TRBJ2-3|TRBV30|NA|NA
CAWSVLSLRTDTQYF
TGTGCCTGGAGTGTACTATCGCTTCGCACAGATACGCAGTATTTT
>TRBJ1-1|TRBV19|NA|NA
CASTLYTEAFF
TGTGCCAGTACCCTTTACACTGAAGCTTTCTTT
>TRBJ2-3|TRBV7-2|NA|NA
CASSFGGGTDTQYF
TGTGCCAGCAGCTTCGGGGGTGGCACAGATACGCAGTATTTT
>TRBJ1-5|TRBV25-1|NA|NA
CASTRGRENSNQPQHF
TGTGCCAGCACTAGAGGGCGGGAGAATAGCAATCAGCCCCAGCATTTT
>TRBJ1-1|TRBV6-5|NA|NA
CASLGGAWAEAFF
TGTGCCAGCCTTGGGGGGGCCTGGGCTGAAGCTTTCTTT
>TRBJ2-3|TRBV11-1|NA|TRBD1
CASSLATTGWSDTQYF
TGTGCCAGCAGCTTAGCCACGACAGGGTGGTCGGATACGCAGTATTTT
>TRBJ1-2|TRBV19|NA|NA
CASIIKRGGYGYTF
TGTGCCAGTATCATAAAACGTGGCGGATATGGCTACACCTTC
>TRBJ1-5|TRBV18|NA|NA
CASSRLGLDQPQHF
TGTGCCAGCTCTCGCTTGGGACTAGATCAGCCCCAGCATTTT
>TRBJ2-3|TRBV28|NA|NA
CASSSTRVTVADTQYF
TGTGCCAGCAGTTCCACTCGGGTAACGGTGGCGGATACGCAGTATTTT
>TRBJ1-4|TRBV5-1|NA|NA
CASSEASNEKLFF
TGCGCCAGCAGCGAGGCATCTAATGAAAAACTGTTTTTT
>TRBJ1-4|TRBV10-3|once|NA
CAISEGSRGKLFF
TGTGCCATCAGTGAGGGGTCGCGGGGAAAACTGTTTTTT
>TRBJ2-3|TRBV3-1/TRBV3-2|NA|NA
CASSPRLFSSTDTQYF
TGTGCCAGCAGCCCGAGACTTTTTTCTAGCACAGATACGCAGTATTTT
>TRBJ2-7|TRBV23-1|once|TRBD1
CASSPYSTGTGEQYF
TGCGCCAGCAGTCCTTACTCGACAGGGACGGGCGAGCAGTACTTC
>TRBJ1-1|TRBV5-6|NA|NA
CASSVRGWAEAFF
TGTGCCAGCAGCGTAAGGGGGTGGGCTGAAGCTTTCTTT
>TRBJ1-2|TRBV24-1|NA|NA
CATSDFPLNYGYTF
TGTGCCACCAGTGATTTCCCCCTCAACTATGGCTACACCTTC
>TRBJ2-1|TRBV4-3|few|TRBD2
CASSQASRGGAEQFF
TGCGCCAGCAGCCAAGCGTCCCGGGGAGGGGCTGAGCAGTTCTTC
>TRBJ2-7|TRBV6-5|few|TRBD1
CASSRDRGHSYEQYF
TGTGCCAGCAGCCGGGACAGGGGGCACTCCTACGAGCAGTACTTC
>TRBJ1-3|TRBV6-2/TRBV6-3|NA|NA
CASSKLPGTGNTIYF
TGTGCCAGCAGTAAACTTCCGGGGACTGGAAACACCATATATTTT
>TRBJ1-6|TRBV27|few|NA
CASSLGQGGPYNSPLHF
TGTGCCAGCAGTTTAGGTCAGGGAGGCCCCTATAATTCACCCCTCCACTTT
>TRBJ1-5|TRBV28|once|TRBD1
CASRVDRGWQPQHF
TGTGCCAGCAGGGTGGACAGGGGCTGGCAGCCCCAGCATTTT
>TRBJ2-5|TRBV10-3|NA|NA
CAISVGPETQYF
TGTGCCATCAGTGTGGGCCCAGAGACCCAGTACTTC
>TRBJ2-3|TRBV7-2|NA|TRBD2
CASSLEGGGRVTDTQYF
TGTGCCAGCAGCTTAGAGGGCGGGGGGCGAGTGACAGATACGCAGTATTTT
>TRBJ1-6|TRBV5-1|NA|TRBD1
CASSLNRGGGYNSPLHF
TGCGCCAGCAGCCTTAACAGGGGAGGTGGCTATAATTCACCCCTCCACTTT
>TRBJ1-4|TRBV29-1|NA|TRBD1
CSVSGTGQNNEKLFF
TGCAGCGTTTCAGGGACAGGGCAGAACAATGAAAAACTGTTTTTT
>TRBJ2-5|TRBV3-1/TRBV3-2|NA|NA
CASRALDRTPETQYF
TGTGCCAGCAGAGCCCTTGACAGGACCCCGGAGACCCAGTACTTC
>TRBJ1-5|TRBV19|NA|TRBD1
CASSRDRNQPQHF
TGTGCCAGCTCCCGGGACAGAAATCAGCCCCAGCATTTT
>TRBJ1-5|TRBV19|once|TRBD1
CASRQGVSQHF
TGTGCCAGTCGACAGGGTGTATCCCAGCATTTT
>TRBJ1-1|TRBV6-5|NA|TRBD1
CASSYDRDTEAFF
TGTGCCAGCAGTTACGACAGGGACACTGAAGCTTTCTTT
>TRBJ2-7|TRBV7-2|NA|NA
CASSLYSSYEQYF
TGTGCCAGCAGCCTTTATAGCTCCTACGAGCAGTACTTC
>TRBJ1-6|TRBV18|many|TRBD1
CASSPAPGQNNSPLHF
TGTGCCAGCTCACCAGCTCCGGGACAGAATAATTCACCCCTCCACTTT
>TRBJ2-7|TRBV5-5|NA|TRBD2
CASSLSGGGVWTYEQYF
TGTGCCAGCAGCTTAAGCGGCGGGGGGGTTTGGACCTACGAGCAGTACTTC
>TRBJ1-1|TRBV18|NA|NA
CASSPPSGGTKAFF
TGTGCCAGCTCACCCCCCTCCGGGGGGACTAAAGCTTTCTTT
>TRBJ1-1|TRBV6-5|NA|NA
CASRLGGRGAEAFF
TGTGCCAGCAGATTGGGGGGGCGCGGGGCTGAAGCTTTCTTT
>TRBJ1-2|TRBV30|NA|NA
CAFRDSRPYGYTF
TGTGCCTTCCGGGACTCTAGACCCTATGGCTACACCTTC
>TRBJ1-5|TRBV7-8|NA|NA
CASSPVLGASNQPQHF
TGTGCCAGCAGCCCCGTGTTGGGGGCCAGCAATCAGCCCCAGCATTTT
>TRBJ2-2|TRBV7-9|NA|NA
CASSSGANNRGELFF
TGTGCCAGCAGTAGTGGGGCCAATAATAGAGGGGAGCTGTTTTTT
>TRBJ1-3|TRBV5-1|NA|NA
CASSNSPTGSGNTIYF
TGCGCCAGCAGCAACAGTCCCACAGGCTCTGGAAACACCATATATTTT
>TRBJ1-4|TRBV4-1|NA|NA
CASSQGGGATNEKLFF
TGCGCCAGCAGCCAAGGCGGGGGTGCAACTAATGAAAAACTGTTTTTT
>TRBJ2-1|TRBV7-8|NA|NA
CASSLDESAGYNEQFF
TGTGCCAGCAGCTTAGATGAGTCGGCAGGCTACAATGAGCAGTTCTTC
>TRBJ2-3|TRBV10-3|NA|NA
CAISESGPDTQYF
TGTGCCATCAGTGAGTCTGGGCCGGATACGCAGTATTTT
>TRBJ2-7|TRBV6-5|NA|TRBD2
CASTPGGAGSYEQYF
TGTGCCAGCACCCCGGGGGGGGCGGGATCCTACGAGCAGTACTTC
>TRBJ2-1|TRBV11-1|many|NA
CASSSDSYNEQFF
TGTGCCAGCAGTTCCGACAGCTACAATGAGCAGTTCTTC
>TRBJ2-5|TRBV10-3|NA|NA
CAISETASGETQYF
TGTGCCATCAGTGAGACAGCCTCCGGAGAGACCCAGTACTTC
>TRBJ1-5|TRBV10-3|NA|TRBD1
CAIRAGTGLQPQHF
TGTGCCATCAGGGCGGGGACAGGGCTTCAGCCCCAGCATTTT
>TRBJ2-7|TRBV7-9|NA|TRBD2
CASSFSGGAMYEQYF
TGTGCCAGCAGTTTTAGCGGGGGGGCTATGTACGAGCAGTACTTC
>TRBJ2-5|TRBV29-1|NA|NA
CSVELHSRETQYF
TGCAGCGTTGAACTCCACAGCAGGGAGACCCAGTACTTC
>TRBJ2-5|TRBV3-1/TRBV3-2|NA|TRBD1
CASSRWGQRETQYF
TGTGCCAGCAGCCGCTGGGGACAGCGGGAGACCCAGTACTTC
>TRBJ2-2|TRBV30|few|TRBD2
CAWRTSGGTGELFF
TGTGCCTGGAGAACTAGCGGGGGTACCGGGGAGCTGTTTTTT
>TRBJ1-2|TRBV12-3/TRBV12-4|few|NA
CASSFLMRGYTF
TGTGCCAGCAGTTTTTTGATGAGGGGCTACACCTTC
>TRBJ2-2|TRBV30|NA|NA
CAWEKGVNTGELFF
TGTGCCTGGGAGAAAGGAGTAAACACCGGGGAGCTGTTTTTT
>TRBJ2-6|TRBV2|few|TRBD1
CASSRTGTGANVLTF
TGTGCCAGCAGTCGGACAGGGACTGGGGCCAACGTCCTGACTTTC
>TRBJ1-5|TRBV21-1|NA|NA
CASHNVTTNQPQHF
TGTGCCAGCCACAATGTCACAACAAATCAGCCCCAGCATTTT
>TRBJ2-7|TRBV5-6|NA|NA
CASSTPTGNEQYF
TGTGCCAGCAGCACACCTACAGGGAACGAGCAGTACTTC
>TRBJ1-2|TRBV6-5|NA|TRBD1
CASSSIGTVTLF
TGTGCCAGCAGTTCCATAGGGACAGTAACACTCTTC
>TRBJ2-1|TRBV11-2|NA|NA
CASSLDRGSYNEQFF
TGTGCCAGCAGCTTAGACAGGGGCTCCTACAATGAGCAGTTCTTC
>TRBJ2-3|TRBV7-8|once|NA
CASSSGKGNTQYF
TGTGCCAGCAGCTCAGGGAAGGGGAATACGCAGTATTTT
>TRBJ2-3|TRBV3-1/TRBV3-2|NA|TRBD2
CASSRTGTSSDTQYF
TGTGCCAGCAGCCGAACCGGGACTAGTTCAGATACGCAGTATTTT
>TRBJ2-7|TRBV19|NA|TRBD1
CASSATGTGRNEQYF
TGTGCCAGTAGCGCTACCGGGACAGGGCGGAACGAGCAGTACTTC